Only one count was recorded for the clone carrying this T cell receptor beta chain. This CDR3 spans 18 amino acids. The ends lost 1 base at V and 6 bases at J; junction bases unmatched: 14. The germline V gene has CDR1 SGHAT and CDR2 FQNNGV. TCRdb's copy holds only in-frame clones and misses some; the assay was immunoSEQ multiplex PCR. Of roughly 35,000 clones listed, about nine tenths are singletons. These data come from a study of T cells in tuberculosis. About the research overall: T cells were selected with CD1B tetramers loaded with glucose monomycolate.

The sample was PBMCs. The rearrangement joins TRBV11-2 to TRBJ2-3, with 9 positions matching TRBD1. The TCR sequence derives from a donor between 10 and 35 years old with latent tuberculosis or without tuberculosis infection. In nucleotides, the CDR3 is TGTGCCAGCAGCTTAGGGGGGATACAGGGGGCCTACGGCGATACGCAGTATTTT. It is translated as CASSLGGIQGAYGDTQYF.